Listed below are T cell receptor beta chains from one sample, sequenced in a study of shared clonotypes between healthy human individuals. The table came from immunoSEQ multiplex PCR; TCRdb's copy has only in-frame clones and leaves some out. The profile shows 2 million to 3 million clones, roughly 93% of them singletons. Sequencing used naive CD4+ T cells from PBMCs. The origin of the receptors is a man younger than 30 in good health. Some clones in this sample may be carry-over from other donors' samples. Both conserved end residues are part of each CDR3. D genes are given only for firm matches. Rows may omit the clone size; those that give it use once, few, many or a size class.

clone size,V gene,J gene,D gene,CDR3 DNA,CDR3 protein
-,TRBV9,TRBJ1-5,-,TGTGCCAGCAGCGTAGGACCGCACATCTCAGACCAGCATTTT,CASSVGPHISDQHF
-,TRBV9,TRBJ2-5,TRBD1,TGTGCCAGCAGCGGGGACAGGGGGCTCCTGACGGAGACCCAGTACTTC,CASSGDRGLLTETQYF
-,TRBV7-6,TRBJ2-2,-,TGTGCCAGCAGCTTATTGTCTGTGAGTGGCACCGGGGAGCTGTTTTTT,CASSLLSVSGTGELFF
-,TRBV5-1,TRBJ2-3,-,TGCGCCAGCAGCCCGTGGGACCATCCAGATACGCAGTATTTT,CASSPWDHPDTQYF
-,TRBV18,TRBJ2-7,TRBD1,TGTGCCAGCTCATCGAGACAGGGTGATTCTTCCGAGCAGTACTTC,CASSSRQGDSSEQYF
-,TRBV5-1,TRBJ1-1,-,TGCGCCAGCAGCTTGGACCGGTACACTGAAGCTTTCTTT,CASSLDRYTEAFF
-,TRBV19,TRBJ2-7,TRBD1,TGTGCCAGTAGTAACTGGGACAGGGAGGACGAGCAGTACTTC,CASSNWDREDEQYF
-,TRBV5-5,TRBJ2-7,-,TGTGCCAGCAGCACGTTCACTGAGCAGTACTTC,CASSTFTEQYF
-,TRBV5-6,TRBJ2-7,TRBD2,TGTGCCAGCAGCCAATCTAGCGGGAGCAACGAGCAGTACTTC,CASSQSSGSNEQYF
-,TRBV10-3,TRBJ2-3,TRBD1,TGTGCCATCAGGGGACAGGGGAAGGATACGCAGTATTTT,CAIRGQGKDTQYF
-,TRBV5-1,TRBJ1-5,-,TGCGCCAGCAGCCCGGACAAGGGTAATCAGCCCCAGCATTTT,CASSPDKGNQPQHF
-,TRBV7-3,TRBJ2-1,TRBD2,TGTGCCAGCAGCTCGACTAGCGGGAGTCTTACCGAGCAGTTCTTC,CASSSTSGSLTEQFF
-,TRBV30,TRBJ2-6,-,TGTGCCTGGACCAGGGCAGCTCTCCACTCTGGGGCCAACGTCCTGACTTTC,CAWTRAALHSGANVLTF
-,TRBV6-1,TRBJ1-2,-,TGTGCCAGCACGCTGACGGCAGCTAACTATGGCTACACCTTC,CASTLTAANYGYTF
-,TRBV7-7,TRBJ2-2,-,TGTGCCAGCAGCTTAGTAAGGGACGCCGGGGAGCTGTTTTTT,CASSLVRDAGELFF
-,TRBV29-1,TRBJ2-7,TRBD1,TGCAGCGTTGGGGCGGCAGGGGGCTCCTACGAGCAGTACTTC,CSVGAAGGSYEQYF
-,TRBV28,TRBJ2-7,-,TGTGCCAGCAGTCCGGGCGGGGACTACGAGCAGTACTTC,CASSPGGDYEQYF
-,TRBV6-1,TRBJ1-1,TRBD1,TGTGCCAGCAGTGCTAGGGACAGGGGGAACACTGAAGCTTTCTTT,CASSARDRGNTEAFF
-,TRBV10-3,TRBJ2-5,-,TGTGCCATCAGTGGGGGCGAGACCCAGTACTTC,CAISGGETQYF
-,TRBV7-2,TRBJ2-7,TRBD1,TGTGCCAGCAGCTTAGTAGGCGGCGGGACAGGTTGGTACGAGCAGTACTTC,CASSLVGGGTGWYEQYF
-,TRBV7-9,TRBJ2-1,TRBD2,TGTGCCAGCAGCTTGGGGGAACTAGCGAATAATGAGCAGTTCTTC,CASSLGELANNEQFF
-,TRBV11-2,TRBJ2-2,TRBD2,TGTGCCAGCAGCTTAGTTCTCGGGACTAGCGGGAGGACCGGGGAGCTGTTTTTT,CASSLVLGTSGRTGELFF
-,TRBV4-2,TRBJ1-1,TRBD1,TGTGCCAGCACTCCACAGGGGCGGAACACTGAAGCTTTCTTT,CASTPQGRNTEAFF
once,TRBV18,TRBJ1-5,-,TGTGCCAGCTCACCGGTGGCCGGGGGCAATCAGCCCCAGCATTTT,CASSPVAGGNQPQHF
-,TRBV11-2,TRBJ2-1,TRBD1,TGTGCCAGCAGCTTAGATCGGGACAGGGGCTCGGGGAATGAGCAGTTCTTC,CASSLDRDRGSGNEQFF
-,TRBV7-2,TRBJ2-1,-,TGTGCCAGCAGCCCTACTAGACGCTACAATGAGCAGTTCTTC,CASSPTRRYNEQFF
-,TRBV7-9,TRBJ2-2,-,TGTGCCAGCGGGGTCGGGGCCAGCAGGAACACCGGGGAGCTGTTTTTT,CASGVGASRNTGELFF
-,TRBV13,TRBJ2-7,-,TGTGCCAGCAGTCGCCGGGCCTCCTACGAGCAGTACTTC,CASSRRASYEQYF
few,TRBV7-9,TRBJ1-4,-,TGTGCCAGCAGCCGACGGACGGTAAATGAAAAACTGTTTTTT,CASSRRTVNEKLFF
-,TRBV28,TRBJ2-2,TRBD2,TGTGCCAGCAGTTTATTTGGGAGGGGCGACACCGGGGAGCTGTTTTTT,CASSLFGRGDTGELFF
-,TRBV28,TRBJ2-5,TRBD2,TGTGCCAGCAGTCCTACTAGCGGATTACGAGAGACCCAGTACTTC,CASSPTSGLRETQYF
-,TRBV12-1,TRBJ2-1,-,TGTGCCAGCAGCTTCTCGCTAGCGGATAGGGATGAGCAGTTCTTC,CASSFSLADRDEQFF
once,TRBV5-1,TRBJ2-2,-,TGCGCCAGCAGCCAACTAGTAAACACCGGGGAGCTGTTTTTT,CASSQLVNTGELFF
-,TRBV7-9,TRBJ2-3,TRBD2,TGTGCCAGCAGCTTAAGCGGGAGTATTCCAGATACGCAGTATTTT,CASSLSGSIPDTQYF
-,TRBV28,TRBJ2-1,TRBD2,TGTGCCAGCACCCTAGGACTAGCGGGGTACAATGAGCAGTTCTTC,CASTLGLAGYNEQFF
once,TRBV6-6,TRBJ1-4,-,TGTGCCAGCAGGGACAGACTAGCACCAACTAATGAAAAACTGTTTTTT,CASRDRLAPTNEKLFF
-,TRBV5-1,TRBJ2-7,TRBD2,TGCGCCAGCAGCTTGGACACTAGCGGCCAGCAGTACTTC,CASSLDTSGQQYF
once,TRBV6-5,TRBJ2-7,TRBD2,TGTGCCAGCAGGGGGGGGACTGCAACCTACGAGCAGTACTTC,CASRGGTATYEQYF
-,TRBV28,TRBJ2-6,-,TGTGCCAGCAGTTTACGACTCGTTTCTGGGGCCAACGTCCTGACTTTC,CASSLRLVSGANVLTF
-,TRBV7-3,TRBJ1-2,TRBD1,TGTGCCAGCAGCCCGCAGGGGGGTGGTGGCTACACCTTC,CASSPQGGGGYTF
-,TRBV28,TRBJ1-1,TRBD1,TGTGCCAGTTGTGGGACAGGGGGAATGAACACTGAAGCTTTCTTT,CASCGTGGMNTEAFF
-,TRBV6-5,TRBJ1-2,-,TGTGCCAGCAGTTACGGGAGCTATGGCTACACCTTC,CASSYGSYGYTF
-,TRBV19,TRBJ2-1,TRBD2,TGTGCCAGTTCGACGGGTAGCGGGATATTCAATGAGCAGTTCTTC,CASSTGSGIFNEQFF
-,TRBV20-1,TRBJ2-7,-,TGCAGTGCTAGGTACCTACTAGGGCAGTACTTC,CSARYLLGQYF
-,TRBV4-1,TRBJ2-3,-,TGCGCCAGCAGCCAAGACGCTAGCACAGATACGCAGTATTTT,CASSQDASTDTQYF